This is a list of T cell receptor beta chains from one sample in a study of cytomegalovirus exposure and HLA in healthy donors. TCRdb's copy holds only in-frame clones and misses some; the assay was immunoSEQ multiplex PCR. The sample has roughly 88,000 clones, over 60% seen once. Specimen: PBMCs. The receptor set was obtained from a man in his thirties or forties in good health and CMV-seropositive. The CDR3 runs from the conserved cysteine through the conserved F or W.

>TRBV19
CASKRNSNTGELFF
>TRBV5-1
CASSLAGSSSYNEQFF
>TRBV7-8
CASNQPDRGGYTF
>TRBV5-4
CASSSLGREGHNEQFF
>TRBV19
CASSKGRGRGETQYF
>TRBV19
CASSRTGFGLNTEAFF
>TRBV7-3
CASRGGSSYNEQFF
>TRBV19
CASSTASGPYEQYF
>TRBV5-1
CASSPPETSGTDTQYF
>TRBV19
CASSFTGDQPQHF
>TRBV25-1
CASSEFGPRPQHF